This TCR beta chain came from a study of blood T cell repertoires in COVID-19 (dated by TCRdb to 2020 to 2022). Study-level background: Samples covering the acute and convalescent phases of COVID-19 were provided by collaborators in the United States, Italy and Spain. A freely available public database, intended as a resource for researchers studying the immune response to SARS-CoV-2, is where the repertoires were released. The material from the prospective study consisted of cDNA or gDNA derived from T cells, B-cell-depleted T cells, or PBMCs. Subjects who had been exposed to COVID-19, were actively infected with it, or had recovered from it provided the deeply sampled blood TCRbeta repertoires that made up the dataset. HLA class I and class II types, where available, came from metadata supplied by the sample provider rather than from assay-based typing. The sample metadata nearly always contained a de-identified subject ID, COVID-19 status, age in years and sex. Samples came from the ongoing ImmuneRACE study (first 160 participants) plus 1,254 subjects from 6 global collaborators.

TCRbeta CDR3 regions were amplified from genomic DNA by means of the immunoSEQ Assay, a bias-controlled multiplex PCR. In the authors' own workflow: The number of nucleated cells in each sample was estimated by amplification of reference gene primers within the assay. To quantify the absolute abundance of each unique TCRbeta CDR3 rearrangement, sequence reads were collapsed and filtered. Productive Simpson clonality was computed per sample as the square root of Simpson's diversity index over productive rearrangements. What TCRdb holds here is the immuneACCESS table cut down to in-frame rearrangements. Part of the clones is not present; checked against another copy, under half of the missing clones reflect an unresolved V gene, and the others are unexplained. V, J and clone size are those of that table, while D and trimming were read from the DNA. For this sample there are around 240,000 clones; over 80% appear just once. 1.2% of the sample rests with the top ten.

Regarding this clone: Its antigen is still unknown. Base qualities are missing; no much larger clone stands one base away.

The germline ends are 15 bases apart after V is trimmed by 2 bases and J by 9 bases. The CDR3 spans 15 residues, from the cysteine through the phenylalanine. Only the CDR3 DNA stays, 45 bases, in frame from base 1. The germline V gene encodes CDR1 SGHRS and CDR2 YFSETQ. Participants in the prospective study were enrolled through a virtual design, were aged roughly 18 to 100 years, and lived in 24 United States geographic areas. To assign participants to cohorts, the prospective study relied on clinical history that participants themselves reported in a screening survey and a study questionnaire. In the prospective study, mobile phlebotomists collected whole blood, serum and a nasopharyngeal or oropharyngeal swab from each participant. Prospective study participants could optionally give additional blood draws and questionnaires over an approximately 2-month period. Blood samples from the prospective study were shipped frozen or at room temperature prior to DNA extraction.

Points the paper makes about the study in general: How much clinical and demographic metadata was included differed by source and by participant, and the metadata was provided uncurated.

The receptor comes from a human donor in a cohort exposed to, infected with or recovered from COVID-19 (not recorded which). The donor label of this sample is uncertain. Sequencing was performed on PBMCs or T cells enriched from blood (not recorded which). The rearranged segments are TRBV5-1 and TRBJ1-6; the D gene assignment is ambiguous. CDR3 region: CASSFSEAGSSPLHF. The nucleotide sequence reads TGCGCCAGCAGCTTTTCGGAGGCTGGGAGTTCACCCCTCCACTTT.